This T cell receptor (beta chain) was documented in a study of T cells in Graves' hyperthyroidism and ophthalmopathy. Broader study findings: Model-based prediction identified ophthalmopathy a median about 7 months prior to its onset.

There were TCR beta CDR3 regions amplified from RNA transcripts. The primer set for the first-round RT-PCR of the TCR CDR3 was HTBI. TCRdb reprocessed the multiplex PCR reads via MiXCR and lists one record per CDR3 protein. The sample includes about 400,000 distinct CDR3 sequences, more than 13% of them seen just once. The CDR3 consists of 13 residues. Germline CDR1 reads KGHSH; CDR2 reads LQKENI. V lost 8 bases, J lost 5 bases, and 8 bases stayed unmatched. For the diagnoses, clinical symptoms, serum thyroxine and TRAb, thyroid ultrasound and orbital computed tomography were used. In its sample, this clonotype was seen many times. Its antigen is not identified.

Material: blood. The V call is TRBV18, the J call TRBJ2-5; 7 nucleotides line up with TRBD2. This TCR came from a man over 45 with Graves' ophthalmopathy. The CDR3 nucleotides are TGTGCCAGCAGTCCGGGGGGTTTGGAGACCCAGTACTTC. Protein product: CASSPGGLETQYF.